The sequence of this T cell receptor (beta chain) was determined in a study of post-analysis software for immune sequencing data. Overall study context: The patients showed relapsing-remitting, secondary progressive and progressive-relapsing multiple sclerosis courses.

Unique molecular identifiers were built into the TCR beta cDNA libraries. TCRdb reprocessed the PCR reads with MiXCR, giving one entry per CDR3 protein. This table has about 200,000 distinct CDR3 sequences, 29% appearing once. CDR3 length equals 14 residues. The germline V and J ends were trimmed by 6 bases and 11 bases, with 22 bases remaining between them. Per germline, CDR1 LGHDT and CDR2 YNNKEL (reference sequence). Of note for this clonotype: No antigen is known for it.

General study results and limits: The F measure placed samples prepared in the same batch into strongly shared clusters. Higher frequency in patients than in controls was seen for about five TRBV segments, with TRBV5-6, TRBV5-1 and TRBV20-1 among them. Versus controls, multiple sclerosis patients showed significantly lower diversity (normalized Chao1).

The TCR was taken from a girl aged 2-17 years with multiple sclerosis. Sequencing used blood. The rearrangement joins TRBV3-1 to TRBJ2-5; the D is unclear. This chain's CDR3 is CASSLTVGVGEQYF. DNA of the CDR3: TGTGCCAGCAGTCTTACGGTCGGTGTGGGTGAGCAGTACTTC.